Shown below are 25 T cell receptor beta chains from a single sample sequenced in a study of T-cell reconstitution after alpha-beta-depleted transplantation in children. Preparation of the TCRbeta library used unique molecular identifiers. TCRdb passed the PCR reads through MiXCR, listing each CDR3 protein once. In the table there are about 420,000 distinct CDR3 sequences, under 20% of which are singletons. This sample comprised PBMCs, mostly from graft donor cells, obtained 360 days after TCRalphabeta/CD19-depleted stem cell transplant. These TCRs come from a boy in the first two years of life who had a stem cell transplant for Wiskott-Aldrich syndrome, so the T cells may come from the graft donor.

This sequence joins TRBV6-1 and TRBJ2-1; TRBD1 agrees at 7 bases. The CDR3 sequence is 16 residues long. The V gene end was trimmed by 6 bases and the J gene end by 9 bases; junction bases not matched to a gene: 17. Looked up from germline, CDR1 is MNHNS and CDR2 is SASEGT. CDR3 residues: CASSTTTGAGSREQFF. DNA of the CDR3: TGTGCCAGCAGCACCACCACAGGGGCCGGTAGTCGTGAGCAGTTCTTC.

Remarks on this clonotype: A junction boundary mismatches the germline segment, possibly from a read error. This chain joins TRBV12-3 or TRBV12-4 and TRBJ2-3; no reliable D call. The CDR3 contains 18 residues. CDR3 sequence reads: CACSLPATGVKGTDTQYF. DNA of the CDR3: TGTGCCTGCAGTTTACCCGCTACGGGTGTCAAAGGGACAGATACGCAGTATTTT.

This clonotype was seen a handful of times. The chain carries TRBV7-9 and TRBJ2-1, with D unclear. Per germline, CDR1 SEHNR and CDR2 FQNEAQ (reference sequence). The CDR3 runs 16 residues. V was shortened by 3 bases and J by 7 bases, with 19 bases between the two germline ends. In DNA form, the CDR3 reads TGTGCCAGCAGCTTGAGACCATACGGGCTATCTAATGAGCAGTTCTTC. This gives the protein CASSLRPYGLSNEQFF.

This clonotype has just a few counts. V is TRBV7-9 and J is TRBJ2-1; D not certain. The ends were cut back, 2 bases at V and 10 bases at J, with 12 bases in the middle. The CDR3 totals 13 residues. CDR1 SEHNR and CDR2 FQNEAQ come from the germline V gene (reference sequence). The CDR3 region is CASSLSATTEQFF. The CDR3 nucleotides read TGTGCCAGCAGCTTATCCGCCACAACAGAGCAGTTCTTC.

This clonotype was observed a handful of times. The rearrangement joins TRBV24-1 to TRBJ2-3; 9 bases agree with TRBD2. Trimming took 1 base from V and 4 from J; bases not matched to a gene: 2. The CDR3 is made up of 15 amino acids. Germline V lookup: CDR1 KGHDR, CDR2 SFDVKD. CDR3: CATSDFRTSADTQYF. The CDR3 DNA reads TGTGCCACCAGTGATTTTCGGACTAGCGCAGATACGCAGTATTTT.

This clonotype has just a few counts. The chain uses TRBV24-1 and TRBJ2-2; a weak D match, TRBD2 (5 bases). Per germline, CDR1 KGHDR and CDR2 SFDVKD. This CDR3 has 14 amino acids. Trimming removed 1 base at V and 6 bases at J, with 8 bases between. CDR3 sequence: CATSDFAGPGELFF. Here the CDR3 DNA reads TGTGCCACCAGTGATTTCGCGGGCCCCGGGGAGCTGTTTTTT.

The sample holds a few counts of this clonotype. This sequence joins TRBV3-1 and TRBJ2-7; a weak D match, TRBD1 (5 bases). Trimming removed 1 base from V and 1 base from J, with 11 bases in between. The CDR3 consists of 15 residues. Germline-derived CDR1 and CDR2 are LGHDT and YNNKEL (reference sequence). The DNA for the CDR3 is TGTGCCAGCAGCCAAGTCGACAGCCAGTCCTACGAGCAGTACTTC. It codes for CASSQVDSQSYEQYF.

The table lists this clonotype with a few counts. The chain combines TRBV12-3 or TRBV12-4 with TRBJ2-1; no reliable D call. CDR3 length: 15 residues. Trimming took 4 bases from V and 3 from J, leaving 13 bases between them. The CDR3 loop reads CASSSLRPLYNEQFF. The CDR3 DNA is TGTGCCAGCAGTTCCCTCCGACCACTCTACAATGAGCAGTTCTTC.

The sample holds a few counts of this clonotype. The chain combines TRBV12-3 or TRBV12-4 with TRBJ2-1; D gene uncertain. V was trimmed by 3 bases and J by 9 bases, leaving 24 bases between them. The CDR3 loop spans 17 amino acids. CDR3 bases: TGTGCCAGCAGTTTGGGTACGACAAGGACCTACAATAGTGAGCAGTTCTTC. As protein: CASSLGTTRTYNSEQFF.

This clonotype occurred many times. The CDR3 here is CASSSRLAGTYNEQFF. The CDR3 region has the DNA TGTGCCAGCAGTTCCCGACTAGCGGGAACCTACAATGAGCAGTTCTTC. The chain combines TRBV12-3 or TRBV12-4 with TRBJ2-1; 11 nucleotides agree with TRBD2. The CDR3 runs to 16 residues. Trimming took 4 bases from V and 2 from J; bases not matched to a gene: 4.

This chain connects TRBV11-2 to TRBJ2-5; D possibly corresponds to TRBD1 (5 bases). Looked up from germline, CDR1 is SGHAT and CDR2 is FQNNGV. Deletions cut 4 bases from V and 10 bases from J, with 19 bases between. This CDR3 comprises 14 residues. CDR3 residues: CASSWGPSSPFQYF. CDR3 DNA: TGTGCCAGCAGCTGGGGCCCTTCATCTCCCTTCCAGTACTTC.

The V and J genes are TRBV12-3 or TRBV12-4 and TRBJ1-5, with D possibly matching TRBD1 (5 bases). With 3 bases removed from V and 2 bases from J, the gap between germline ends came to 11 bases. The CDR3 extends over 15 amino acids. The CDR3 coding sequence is TGTGCCAGCAGTTTCGGTCAGGGTGGCAATCAGCCCCAGCATTTT. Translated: CASSFGQGGNQPQHF.

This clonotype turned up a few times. CDR3 loop: CSAPTRDRVYEQYF. CDR3 coding DNA: TGCAGTGCCCCTACCCGGGACAGGGTCTACGAGCAGTACTTC. The chain employs TRBV20-1 and TRBJ2-7; 9 positions agree with TRBD1. The V gene end was trimmed by 6 bases and the J gene end by 3 bases; junction bases not matched to a gene: 9. Germline V gene data show CDR1 as DFQATT and CDR2 as SNEGSKA (reference sequence). The CDR3 has 14 amino acids.

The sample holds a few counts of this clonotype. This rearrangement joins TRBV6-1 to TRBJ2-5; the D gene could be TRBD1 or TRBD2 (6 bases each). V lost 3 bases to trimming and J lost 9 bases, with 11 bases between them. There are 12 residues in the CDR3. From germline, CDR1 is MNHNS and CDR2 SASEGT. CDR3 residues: CASSDSGAAQYF. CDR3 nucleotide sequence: TGTGCCAGCAGTGATTCGGGGGCGGCCCAGTACTTC.

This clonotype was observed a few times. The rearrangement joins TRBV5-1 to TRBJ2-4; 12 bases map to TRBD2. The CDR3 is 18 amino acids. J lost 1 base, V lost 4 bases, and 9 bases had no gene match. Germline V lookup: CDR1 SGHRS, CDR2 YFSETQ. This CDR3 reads CASSPGLAGREAKNIQYF. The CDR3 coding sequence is TGCGCCAGCAGCCCCGGACTAGCGGGGAGGGAGGCCAAAAACATTCAGTACTTC.

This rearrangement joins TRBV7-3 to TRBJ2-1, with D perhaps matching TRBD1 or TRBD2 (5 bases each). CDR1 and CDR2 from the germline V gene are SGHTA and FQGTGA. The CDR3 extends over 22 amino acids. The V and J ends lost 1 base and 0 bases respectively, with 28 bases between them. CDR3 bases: TGTGCCAGCAGCTTAAATTTGGGTAGGGCCTCTAGCTACAGGAGCTCCTACAATGAGCAGTTCTTC. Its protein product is CASSLNLGRASSYRSSYNEQFF.

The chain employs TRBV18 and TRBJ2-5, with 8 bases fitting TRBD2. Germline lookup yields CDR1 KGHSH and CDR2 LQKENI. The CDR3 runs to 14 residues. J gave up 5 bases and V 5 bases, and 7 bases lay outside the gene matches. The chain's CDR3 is CASSEGLALETQYF. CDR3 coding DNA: TGTGCCAGCTCAGAAGGACTAGCTTTGGAGACCCAGTACTTC.

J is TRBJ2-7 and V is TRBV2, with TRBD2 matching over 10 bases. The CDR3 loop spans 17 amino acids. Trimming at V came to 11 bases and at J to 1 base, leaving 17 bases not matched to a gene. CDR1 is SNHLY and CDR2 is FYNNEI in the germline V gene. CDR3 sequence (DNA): TGTGCCTTCACACTGGGTGGAGCGGGAGGGTGGTCCTACGAGCAGTACTTC. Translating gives CAFTLGGAGGWSYEQYF.

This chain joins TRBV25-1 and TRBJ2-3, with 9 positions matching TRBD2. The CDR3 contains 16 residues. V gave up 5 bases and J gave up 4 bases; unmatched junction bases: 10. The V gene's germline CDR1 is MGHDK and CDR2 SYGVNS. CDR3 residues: CASSRPSGAYPDTQYF. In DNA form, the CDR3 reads TGTGCCAGCAGTCGGCCTAGCGGGGCCTACCCAGATACGCAGTATTTT.

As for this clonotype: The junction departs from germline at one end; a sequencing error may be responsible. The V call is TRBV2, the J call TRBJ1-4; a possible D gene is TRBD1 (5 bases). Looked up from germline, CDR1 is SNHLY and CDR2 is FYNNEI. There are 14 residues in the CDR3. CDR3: CTSSTGLTNEKLFF. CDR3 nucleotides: TGTACCAGCAGCACGGGGCTAACTAATGAAAAACTGTTTTTT.

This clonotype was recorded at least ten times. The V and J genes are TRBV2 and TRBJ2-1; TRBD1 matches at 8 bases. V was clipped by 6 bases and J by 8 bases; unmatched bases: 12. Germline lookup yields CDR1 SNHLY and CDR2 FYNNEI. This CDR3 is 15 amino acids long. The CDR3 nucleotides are TGTGCCAGCAGCGAACAGACAGGGGTATGGGATGAGCAGTTCTTC. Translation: CASSEQTGVWDEQFF. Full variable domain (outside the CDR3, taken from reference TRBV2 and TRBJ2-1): EPEVTQTPSHQVTQMGQEVILRCVPISNHLYFYWYRQILGQKVEFLVSFYNNEISEKSEIFDDQFSVERPDGSNFTLKIRSTKLEDSAMYFCASSEQTGVWDEQFFGPGTRLTVL.

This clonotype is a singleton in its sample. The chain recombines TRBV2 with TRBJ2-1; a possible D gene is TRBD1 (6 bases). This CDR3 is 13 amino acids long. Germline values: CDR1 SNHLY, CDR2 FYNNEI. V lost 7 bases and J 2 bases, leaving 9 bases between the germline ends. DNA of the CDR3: TGTGCCAGCAAGCGGACAGCCTACAATGAGCAGTTCTTC. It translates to CASKRTAYNEQFF.

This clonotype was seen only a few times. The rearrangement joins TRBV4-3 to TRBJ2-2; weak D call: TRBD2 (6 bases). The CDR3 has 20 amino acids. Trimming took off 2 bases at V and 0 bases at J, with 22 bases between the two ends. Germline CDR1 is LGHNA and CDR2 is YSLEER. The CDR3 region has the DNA TGCGCCAGCAGCCAACCCCTAGCCGGGAGATTCACCCCGAACACCGGGGAGCTGTTTTTT. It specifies CASSQPLAGRFTPNTGELFF.

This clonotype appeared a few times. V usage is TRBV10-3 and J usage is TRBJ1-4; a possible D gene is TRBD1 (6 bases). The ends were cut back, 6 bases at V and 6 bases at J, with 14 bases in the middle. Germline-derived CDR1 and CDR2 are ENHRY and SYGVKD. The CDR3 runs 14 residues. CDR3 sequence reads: CAISQGRGYEKLFF. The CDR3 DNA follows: TGTGCCATCAGCCAGGGGCGGGGGTATGAAAAACTGTTTTTT.

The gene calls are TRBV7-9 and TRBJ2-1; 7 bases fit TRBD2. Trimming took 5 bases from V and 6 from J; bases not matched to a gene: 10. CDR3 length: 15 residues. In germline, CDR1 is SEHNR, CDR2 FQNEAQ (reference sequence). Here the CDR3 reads CASSAGWTGGNEQFF. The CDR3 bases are TGTGCCAGCAGCGCCGGATGGACGGGAGGCAATGAGCAGTTCTTC.